This T cell receptor beta chain was profiled in a study of control samples from healthy donors and cancer patients. Using immunoSEQ multiplex PCR, the repertoire was profiled, and TCRdb retains in-frame clones only, with some absent. The profile covers approximately 150,000 clones, with roughly nine tenths appearing a single time and about 0.73% taken by the ten largest. The TCR was taken from a woman aged 25-40 years in good health. Sequenced material: blood.

The CDR3 DNA sequence: TGTGCCACCAGCAGGTGGACAGCACGTGGGGGAGGGCCCAACAATGAGCAGTTCTTC. This translates into CATSRWTARGGGPNNEQFF. V is TRBV15 and J is TRBJ2-1; possibly TRBD2 for D (7 bases). Trimming pared 3 bases from V and 5 bases from J, leaving 26 bases between. Germline-derived CDR1 and CDR2 are LNHNV and YYDKDF (reference sequence). This CDR3 spans 19 amino acids.